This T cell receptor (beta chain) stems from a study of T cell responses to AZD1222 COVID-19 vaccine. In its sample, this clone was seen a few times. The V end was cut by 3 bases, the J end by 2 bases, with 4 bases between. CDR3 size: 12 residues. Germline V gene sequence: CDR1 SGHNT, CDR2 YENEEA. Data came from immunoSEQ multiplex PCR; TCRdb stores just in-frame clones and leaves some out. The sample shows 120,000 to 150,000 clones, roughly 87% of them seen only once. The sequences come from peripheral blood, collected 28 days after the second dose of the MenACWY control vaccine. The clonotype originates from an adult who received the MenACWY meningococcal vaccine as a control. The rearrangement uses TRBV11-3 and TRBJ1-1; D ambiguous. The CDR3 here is CASSFSNTEAFF. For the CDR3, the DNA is TGTGCCAGCAGCTTCAGTAACACTGAAGCTTTCTTT.